This T cell receptor beta chain derives from a study of blood T cells in healthy people across ages. In the case of this clonotype: Its antigen is unknown.

Trimming left V 2 bases short and J 6 bases short, with 8 bases between. Germline V gene lookup returns CDR1 MNHEY and CDR2 SVGEGT. CDR3 length equals 12 residues. It was with a sample-barcoded 5' primer and a J-beta primer mix that a second PCR of roughly 7 to 11 cycles was run. TCRdb independently ran MiXCR on the 5' RACE reads; one entry per CDR3 protein. The data show over a million distinct CDR3 sequences, under 30% seen once. The study, taken as a whole, reports: Percentage of naive T cells showed a strong correlation with TCR beta diversity. CMV status of donors was unknown, possibly confounding expanded clonotype changes.

These data are also associated with another study on T cells of mothers and their children. That investigation notes: Persisting microchimeric T cell clones went undetected.

The sequence was collected from a girl aged 2-10 years in good health. Sample: blood. The rearrangement uses TRBV6-2 or TRBV6-3 and TRBJ2-7, with D unclear. The CDR3 coding sequence is TGTGCCAGCAGTTACCCCTTGGTCGAGCAGTACTTC. Its translation is CASSYPLVEQYF.